This T cell receptor (beta chain) was recorded in a study of Graves' ophthalmopathy and Graves' hyperthyroidism. Overall study results and limits: Ophthalmopathy progression prediction by the model yielded a sensitivity of approximately 68% and a specificity of less than 75%.

Per germline, CDR1 LGHDT and CDR2 YNNKEL (reference sequence). Trimming shortened V by 0 bases and J by 0 bases, and 12 bases separated the two germline ends. The CDR3 is 16 amino acids. The study amplified TCR beta CDR3 regions using RNA transcripts. HTBI-primed RT-PCR formed the first round, and a multiplex PCR formed the second. One entry per CDR3 protein results from TCRdb running MiXCR on the multiplex PCR reads. In the table there are 300,000 to 400,000 distinct CDR3 sequences, 17% of which are singletons. This clonotype has only a few counts. What it binds is not known. What was sequenced was peripheral blood. The chain joins TRBV3-1 to TRBJ2-7; D is possibly TRBD1 or TRBD2 (5 bases each). This TCR derives from an adult man with Graves' ophthalmopathy. The CDR3 nucleotides read TGTGCCAGCAGCCAAGACGGGACGGCCAGCTCCTACGAGCAGTACTTC. Protein product: CASSQDGTASSYEQYF.